The source of this TCR beta chain is a study of control samples from healthy donors and cancer patients. This CDR3 is 17 amino acids long. The V gene end was trimmed by 2 bases and the J gene end by 6 bases; junction bases not matched to a gene: 12. From germline, CDR1 is SGHAT and CDR2 FQNNGV. Assay: immunoSEQ multiplex PCR; the TCRdb copy retains only in-frame clones and omits some. The data show 75,000 to 100,000 clones, with nearly 90% seen just once and less than 7% held by the top ten. The J gene is TRBJ2-5, the V gene TRBV11-2, with TRBD2 matching over 10 bases. The source is a man aged 50 or older in good health. Sample: blood. CDR3 DNA: TGTGCCAGCAGCTTAATTGTCGGGACTAGCGCTTCTCAGACCCAGTACTTC. Protein: CASSLIVGTSASQTQYF.